Sequencing of this T cell receptor beta chain was carried out in a study of cytotoxic CD8 clonotypes in ibrutinib-treated CLL. At the level of the study: Response samples were taken after a median about twelve months of treatment, range 6 to 36. Mean per-sample yields comprised just over 250,000 productive templates and 94,082 productive rearrangements. Study findings and constraints: Baseline clonality exceeded age-matched healthy donors and tracked circulating CD8+ T-cell counts.

Libraries were prepared by immunoSEQ multiplex PCR; TCRdb keeps only in-frame clonotypes and omits some of them. The data contain around 300,000 clones, approximately 80% of them singletons. This clone appeared a few times. Antigen unknown. The trim removed 4 bases at V and 9 bases at J, leaving 10 bases unmatched. The CDR3 is 15 amino acids. Germline CDR1 is SGDLS and CDR2 is YYNGEE. The rearrangement joins TRBV9 to TRBJ1-5; 10 bases line up with TRBD1. This TCR derives from a human donor with chronic lymphocytic leukemia. Source: PBMCs, taken before ibrutinib treatment. Written as DNA, the CDR3 is TGTGCCAGCAGCCCAGGGACAGGGGCCCTATGGCCCCAGCATTTT. Translated: CASSPGTGALWPQHF.